The 6 T cell receptor beta chains given below trace back to one sample, sequenced in a study of PD-1 blockade in classical Hodgkin lymphoma. As to time point: cycle 4 day 1 (C4D1), after 5 to 7 weeks of nivolumab. All trial patients relapsed after autologous stem cell transplantation. The CD4+ T cells used were purified from thawed PBMCs through magnetic negative selection. TCRdb's table, derived via immunoSEQ multiplex PCR, lists solely in-frame clones and lacks some. The sample lists around 18,000 clones; more than 65% were seen once. The sample was CD4+ T cells from blood, taken before the fourth cycle of nivolumab. These receptors all stem from a human donor with classical Hodgkin lymphoma.

The V and J genes are TRBV7-2 and TRBJ1-2, with D possibly TRBD1 on 6 matching bases. V lost 8 bases and J 1 base, leaving 20 bases between the germline ends. The CDR3 spans 16 residues. CDR1 is SGHTA, CDR2 FQGNSA, per germline. DNA for the CDR3: TGTGCCAGCGTAAGGCAGGGGACCCAGATTAACTATGGCTACACCTTC. Translated, it gives CASVRQGTQINYGYTF.

The chain is built from TRBV28 and TRBJ1-1; D gene uncertain. V was cut by 4 bases and J by 8 bases, with 11 bases left in between. The CDR3 contains 12 residues. Germline-derived CDR1 and CDR2 are MDHEN and SYDVKM. The chain's CDR3 is CASSSQDLEAFF. CDR3 in DNA: TGTGCCAGCAGTTCTCAGGACCTAGAAGCTTTCTTT.

The chain carries TRBV4-3 and TRBJ2-3; TRBD2 matches 9 bases. J was trimmed by 5 bases and V by 6 bases; bases with no gene match: 9. Germline V CDR1 and CDR2: LGHNA, YSLEER. This CDR3 comprises 15 residues. The CDR3 bases are TGCGCCAGCAGGCAAACTAGCGGGCCTCGAGATACGCAGTATTTT. Amino acids: CASRQTSGPRDTQYF.

J is TRBJ2-1 and V is TRBV19; TRBD1 agrees at 8 bases. CDR3 length: 16 amino acids. Trimming at V came to 4 bases and at J to 9 bases, leaving 14 bases not matched to a gene. The V gene's germline CDR1 is LNHDA and CDR2 SQIVND (reference sequence). CDR3 coding DNA: TGTGCCAGTAGTACTAGTGGGGGACAGGCGCCCGGTGAGCAGTTCTTC. Residues: CASSTSGGQAPGEQFF.

The J gene is TRBJ1-5, the V gene TRBV5-1; tentatively, D is TRBD1 (5 bases). Germline CDR1 reads SGHRS; CDR2 reads YFSETQ. The CDR3 covers 15 residues. V was cut by 5 bases and J by 2 bases, with 14 bases left in between. The CDR3: CASSPGAGGNQPQHF. The CDR3 DNA follows: TGCGCCAGCAGTCCTGGGGCGGGTGGCAATCAGCCCCAGCATTTT. Variable domain in full (rest from reference TRBV5-1 and TRBJ1-5): KAGVTQTPRYLIKTRGQQVTLSCSPISGHRSVSWYQQTPGQGLQFLFEYFSETQRNKGNFPGRFSGRQFSNSRSEMNVSTLELGDSALYLCASSPGAGGNQPQHFGDGTRLSIL.

This chain uses TRBV4-3 with TRBJ1-1; no clear D gene. Germline V gives CDR1 LGHNA, CDR2 YSLEER. CDR3 length: 15 amino acids. The germline V and J ends were trimmed by 1 base and 0 bases, with 9 bases remaining between them. CDR3 sequence (DNA): TGCGCCAGCAGCCAAGCTGCACCGTTGAACACTGAAGCTTTCTTT. This gives the protein CASSQAAPLNTEAFF.